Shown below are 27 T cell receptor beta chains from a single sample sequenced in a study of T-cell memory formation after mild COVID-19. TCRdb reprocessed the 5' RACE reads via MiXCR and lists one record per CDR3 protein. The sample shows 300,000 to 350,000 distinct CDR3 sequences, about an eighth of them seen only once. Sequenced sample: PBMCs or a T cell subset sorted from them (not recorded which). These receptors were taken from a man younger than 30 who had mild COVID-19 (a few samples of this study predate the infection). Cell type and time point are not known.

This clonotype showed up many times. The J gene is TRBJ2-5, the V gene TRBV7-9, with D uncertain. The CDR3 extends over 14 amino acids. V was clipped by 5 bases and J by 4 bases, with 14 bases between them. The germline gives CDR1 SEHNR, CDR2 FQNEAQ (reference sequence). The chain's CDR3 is CASSLVASGETQYF. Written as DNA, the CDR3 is TGTGCCAGCAGCCTAGTAGCCTCTGGAGAGACCCAGTACTTC.

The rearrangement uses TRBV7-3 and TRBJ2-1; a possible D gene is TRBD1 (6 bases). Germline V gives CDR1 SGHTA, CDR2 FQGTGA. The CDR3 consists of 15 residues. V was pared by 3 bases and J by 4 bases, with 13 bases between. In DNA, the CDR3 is TGTGCCAGCAGCTTTGGGCAGGGGATGTACAATGAGCAGTTCTTC. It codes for CASSFGQGMYNEQFF.

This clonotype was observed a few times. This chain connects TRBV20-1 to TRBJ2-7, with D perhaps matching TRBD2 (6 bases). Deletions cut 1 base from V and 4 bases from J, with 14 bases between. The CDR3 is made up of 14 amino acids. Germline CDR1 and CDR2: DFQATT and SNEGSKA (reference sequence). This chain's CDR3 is CSARGEETKYEQYV. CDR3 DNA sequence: TGCAGTGCTAGAGGGGAGGAGACGAAGTACGAGCAGTACGTC.

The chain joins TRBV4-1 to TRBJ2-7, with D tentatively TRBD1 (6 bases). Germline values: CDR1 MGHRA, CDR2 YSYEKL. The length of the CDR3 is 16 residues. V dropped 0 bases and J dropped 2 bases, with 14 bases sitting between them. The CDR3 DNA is TGCGCCAGCAGCCAAGATGTCGGCTCAGGGGCCTACGAGCAGTACGTC. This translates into CASSQDVGSGAYEQYV.

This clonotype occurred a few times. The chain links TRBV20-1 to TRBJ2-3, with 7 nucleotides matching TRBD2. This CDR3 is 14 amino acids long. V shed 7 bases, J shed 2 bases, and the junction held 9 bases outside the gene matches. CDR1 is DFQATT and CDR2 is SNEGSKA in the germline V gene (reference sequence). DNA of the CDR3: TGCAGTGAGGTGGGGGGGAAGACCACAGATACGCAGTATTTT. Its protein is CSEVGGKTTDTQYF.

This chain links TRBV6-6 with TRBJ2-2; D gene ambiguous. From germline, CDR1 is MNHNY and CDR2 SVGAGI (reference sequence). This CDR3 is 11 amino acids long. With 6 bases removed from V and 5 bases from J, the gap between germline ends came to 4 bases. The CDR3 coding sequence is TGTGCCAGCAGGAGAACCGGGGAGCTGTTTTTT. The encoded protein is CASRRTGELFF.

The CDR3 loop reads CASSPSSGGLRGEQFF. The CDR3 DNA reads as TGCGCCAGCAGCCCCTCTAGCGGGGGACTTCGTGGTGAGCAGTTCTTC. V gene TRBV5-1 combines with J gene TRBJ2-1; 10 nucleotides line up with TRBD2. Trimming at V came to 4 bases and at J to 9 bases, leaving 13 bases not matched to a gene. Germline V gives CDR1 SGHRS, CDR2 YFSETQ. The CDR3 extends over 16 amino acids.

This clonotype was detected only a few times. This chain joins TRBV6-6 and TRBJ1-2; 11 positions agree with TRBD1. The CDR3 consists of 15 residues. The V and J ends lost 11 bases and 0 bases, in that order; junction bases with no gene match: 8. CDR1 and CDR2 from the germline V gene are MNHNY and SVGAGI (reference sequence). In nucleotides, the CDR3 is TGTGCCTTAGCGGGGGACAGGGGGACTAACTATGGCTACACCTTC. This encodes CALAGDRGTNYGYTF.

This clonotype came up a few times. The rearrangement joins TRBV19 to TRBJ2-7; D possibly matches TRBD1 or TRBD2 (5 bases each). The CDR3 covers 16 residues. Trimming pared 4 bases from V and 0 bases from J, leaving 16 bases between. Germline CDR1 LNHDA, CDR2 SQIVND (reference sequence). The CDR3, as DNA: TGTGCCAGTAGTAAGGGAGAGTGGGACCACTCCTACGAGCAGTACTTC. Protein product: CASSKGEWDHSYEQYF.

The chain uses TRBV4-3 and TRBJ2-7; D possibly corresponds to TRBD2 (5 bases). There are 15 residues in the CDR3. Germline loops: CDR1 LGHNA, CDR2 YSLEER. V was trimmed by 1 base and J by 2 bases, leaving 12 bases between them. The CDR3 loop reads CASSQGPGITYEQYF. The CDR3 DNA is TGCGCCAGCAGCCAAGGCCCCGGGATCACCTACGAGCAGTACTTC.

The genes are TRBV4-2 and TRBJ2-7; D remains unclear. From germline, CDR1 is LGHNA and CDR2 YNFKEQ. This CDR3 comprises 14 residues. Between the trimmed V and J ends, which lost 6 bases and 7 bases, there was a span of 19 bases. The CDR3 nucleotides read TGTGCCAGCAGGCCAAGCCGAGGCTATTGGGAGCAGTACGTC. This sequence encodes CASRPSRGYWEQYV.

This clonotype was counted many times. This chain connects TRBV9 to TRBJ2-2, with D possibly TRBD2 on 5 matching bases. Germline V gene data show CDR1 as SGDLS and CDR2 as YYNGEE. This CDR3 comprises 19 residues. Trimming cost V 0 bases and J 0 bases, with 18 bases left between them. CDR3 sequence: CASSVVGAAAGANTGELFF. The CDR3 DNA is TGTGCCAGCAGCGTAGTAGGAGCCGCTGCGGGTGCGAACACCGGGGAGCTGTTTTTT.

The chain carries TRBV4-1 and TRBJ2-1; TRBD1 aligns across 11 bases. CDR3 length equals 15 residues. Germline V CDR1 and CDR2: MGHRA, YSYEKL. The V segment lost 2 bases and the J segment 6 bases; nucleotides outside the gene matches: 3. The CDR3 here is CASSQLDRGLNEQFF. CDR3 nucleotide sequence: TGCGCCAGCAGCCAATTGGACAGGGGGCTCAATGAGCAGTTCTTC.

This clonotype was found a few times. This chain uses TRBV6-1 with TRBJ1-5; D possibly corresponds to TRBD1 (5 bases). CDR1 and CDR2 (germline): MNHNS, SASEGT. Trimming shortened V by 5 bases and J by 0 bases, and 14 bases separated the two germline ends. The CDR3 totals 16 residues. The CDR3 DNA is TGTGCCAGCAGTAATCCTACGGGGGGTAGCAATCAGCCCCAGCATTTT. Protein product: CASSNPTGGSNQPQHF.

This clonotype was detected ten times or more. The CDR3 is CASSLGDRGRGETQYF. Written as DNA, the CDR3 is TGTGCCAGCAGTTTGGGGGACAGGGGAAGAGGGGAGACCCAGTACTTC. This chain links TRBV28 with TRBJ2-5, with 10 bases matching TRBD1. Germline V lookup: CDR1 MDHEN, CDR2 SYDVKM. There are 16 residues in the CDR3. Trimming took 3 bases from V and 5 from J; bases not matched to a gene: 9.

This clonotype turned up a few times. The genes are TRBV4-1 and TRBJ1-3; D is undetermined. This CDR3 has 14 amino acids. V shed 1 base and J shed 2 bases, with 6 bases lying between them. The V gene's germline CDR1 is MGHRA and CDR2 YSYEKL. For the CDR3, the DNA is TGCGCCAGCAGCCAAGTTCGAGCTGGAAACACCATATATTTT. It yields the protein CASSQVRAGNTIYF.

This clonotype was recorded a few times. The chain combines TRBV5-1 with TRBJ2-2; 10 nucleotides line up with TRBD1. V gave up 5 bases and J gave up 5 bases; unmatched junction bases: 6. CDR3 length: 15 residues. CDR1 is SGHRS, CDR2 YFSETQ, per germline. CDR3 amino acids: CASRETGQGTGELFF. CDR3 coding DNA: TGCGCCAGCAGGGAGACGGGACAGGGGACCGGGGAGCTGTTTTTT.

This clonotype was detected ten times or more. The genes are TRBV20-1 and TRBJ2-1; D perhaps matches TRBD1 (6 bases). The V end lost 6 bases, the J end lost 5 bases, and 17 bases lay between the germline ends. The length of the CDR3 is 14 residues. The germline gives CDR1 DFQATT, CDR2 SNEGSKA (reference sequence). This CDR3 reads CSADARRGNNEQFF. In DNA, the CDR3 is TGCAGTGCCGATGCGCGCAGGGGCAACAATGAGCAGTTCTTC.

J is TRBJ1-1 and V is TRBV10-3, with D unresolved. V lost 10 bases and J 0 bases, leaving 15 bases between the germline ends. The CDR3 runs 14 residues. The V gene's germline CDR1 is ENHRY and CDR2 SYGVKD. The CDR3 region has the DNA TGTGCCACCCAAGAAGTGAACATGAACACTGAAGCTTTCTTT. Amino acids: CATQEVNMNTEAFF.

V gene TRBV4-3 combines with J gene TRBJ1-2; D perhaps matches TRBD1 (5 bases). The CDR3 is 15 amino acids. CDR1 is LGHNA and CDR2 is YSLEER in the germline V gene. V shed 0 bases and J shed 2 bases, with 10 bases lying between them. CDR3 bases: TGCGCCAGCAGCCAAGATCATACAGGCAACTATGGCTACACCTTC. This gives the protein CASSQDHTGNYGYTF.

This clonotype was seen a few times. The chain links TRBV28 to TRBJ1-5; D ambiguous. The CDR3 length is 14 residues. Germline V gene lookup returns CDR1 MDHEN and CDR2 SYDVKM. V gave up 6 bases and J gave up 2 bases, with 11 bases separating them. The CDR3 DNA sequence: TGTGCCAGCAGACAGAGAAGGGGCAATCAGCCCCAGCATTTT. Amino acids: CASRQRRGNQPQHF. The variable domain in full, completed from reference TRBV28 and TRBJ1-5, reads DVKVTQSSRYLVKRTGEKVFLECVQDMDHENMFWYRQDPGLGLRLIYFSYDVKMKEKGDIPEGYSVSREKKERFSLILESASTNQTSMYLCASRQRRGNQPQHFGDGTRLSIL.

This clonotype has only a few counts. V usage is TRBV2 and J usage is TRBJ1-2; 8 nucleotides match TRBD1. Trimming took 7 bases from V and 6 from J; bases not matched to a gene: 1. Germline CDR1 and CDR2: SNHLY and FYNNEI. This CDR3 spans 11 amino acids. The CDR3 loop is CASTQGDGYTF. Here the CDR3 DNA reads TGTGCCAGCACACAGGGGGATGGCTACACCTTC.

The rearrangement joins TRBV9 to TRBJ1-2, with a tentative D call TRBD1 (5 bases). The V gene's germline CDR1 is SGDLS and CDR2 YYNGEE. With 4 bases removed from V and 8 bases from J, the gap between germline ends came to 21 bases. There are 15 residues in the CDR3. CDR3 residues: CASSTTEGRTRGYTF. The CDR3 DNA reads TGTGCCAGCAGCACAACCGAGGGGAGGACCCGGGGCTACACCTTC.

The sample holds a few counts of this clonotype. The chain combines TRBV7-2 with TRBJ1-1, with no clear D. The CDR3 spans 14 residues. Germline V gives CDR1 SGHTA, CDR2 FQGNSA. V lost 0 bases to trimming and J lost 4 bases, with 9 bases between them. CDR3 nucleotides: TGTGCCAGCAGCTTAGCGGCGGGAAGCACTGAAGCTTTCTTT. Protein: CASSLAAGSTEAFF.

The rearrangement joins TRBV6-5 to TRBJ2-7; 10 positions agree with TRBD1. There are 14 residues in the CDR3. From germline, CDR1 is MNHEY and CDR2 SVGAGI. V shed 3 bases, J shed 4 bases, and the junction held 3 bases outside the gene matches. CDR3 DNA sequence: TGTGCCAGCAGTTATGGACAGGGGGAGTACGAGCAGTACTTC. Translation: CASSYGQGEYEQYF.

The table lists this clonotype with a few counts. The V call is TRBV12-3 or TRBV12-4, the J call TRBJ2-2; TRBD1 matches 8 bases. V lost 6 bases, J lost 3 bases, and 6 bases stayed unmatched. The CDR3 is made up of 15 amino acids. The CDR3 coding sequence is TGTGCCAGCAGGCCGACAGGGGCGTACACCGGGGAGCTGTTTTTT. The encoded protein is CASRPTGAYTGELFF.

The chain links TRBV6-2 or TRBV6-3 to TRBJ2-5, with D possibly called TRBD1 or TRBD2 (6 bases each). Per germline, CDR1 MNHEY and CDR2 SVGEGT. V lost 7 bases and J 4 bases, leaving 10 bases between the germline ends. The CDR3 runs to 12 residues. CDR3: CASKGGGETQYF. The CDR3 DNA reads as TGTGCCAGCAAGGGGGGCGGAGAGACCCAGTACTTC.